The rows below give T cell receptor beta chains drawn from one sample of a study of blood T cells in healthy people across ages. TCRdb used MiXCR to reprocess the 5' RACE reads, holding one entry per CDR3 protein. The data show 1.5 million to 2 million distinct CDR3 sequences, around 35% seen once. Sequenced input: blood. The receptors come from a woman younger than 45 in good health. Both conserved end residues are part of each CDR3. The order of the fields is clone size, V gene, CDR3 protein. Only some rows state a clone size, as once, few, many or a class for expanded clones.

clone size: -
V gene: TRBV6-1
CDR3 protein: CASSVSRGLAANEQFF

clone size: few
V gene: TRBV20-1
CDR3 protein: CSARDHGSPSIIPEQYF

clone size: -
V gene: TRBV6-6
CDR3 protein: CASGRDRLLNEQFF

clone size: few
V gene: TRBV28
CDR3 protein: CASSLIPRGLGNQPQHF

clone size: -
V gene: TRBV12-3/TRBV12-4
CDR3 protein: CASSFGDSTNTEAFF

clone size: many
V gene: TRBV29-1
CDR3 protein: CSVGRELSEQFF

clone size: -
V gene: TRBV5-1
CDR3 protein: CASSTGGVKGEQYF

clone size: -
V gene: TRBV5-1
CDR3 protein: CASSPPGQSSYNEQFF

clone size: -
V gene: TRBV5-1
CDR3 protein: CASSLEGSGYSYTF

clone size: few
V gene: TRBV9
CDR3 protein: CASSVGINTMTAANYGYTF

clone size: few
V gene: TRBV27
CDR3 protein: CASSPMYQETQYF

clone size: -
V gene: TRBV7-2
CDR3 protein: CASSLGADSYGYTF

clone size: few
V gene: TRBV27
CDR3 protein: CASSLRGTRGEQYF

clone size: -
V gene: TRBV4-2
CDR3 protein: CASSQGGGGRYNEQFF

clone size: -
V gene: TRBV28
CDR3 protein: CASRPSGGRDTQYF

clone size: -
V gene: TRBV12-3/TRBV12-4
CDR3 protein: CASRRTGGFSPLHF

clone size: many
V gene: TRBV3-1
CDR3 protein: CASSKARNEQFF

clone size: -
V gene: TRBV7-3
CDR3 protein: CASSLGPYRERDYGYTF

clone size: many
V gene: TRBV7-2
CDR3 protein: CASSFAGSEQYF

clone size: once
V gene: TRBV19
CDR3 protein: CASNIGTGGPYNEQFF

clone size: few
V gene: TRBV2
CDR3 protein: CASSGGDRGPYNEQFF

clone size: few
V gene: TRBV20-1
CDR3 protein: CSARDRQASVWDEQYF

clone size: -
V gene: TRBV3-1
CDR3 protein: CASSQVVGLNTEAFF

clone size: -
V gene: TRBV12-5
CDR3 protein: CASGLAAYGYTF

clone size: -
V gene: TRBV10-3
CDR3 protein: CAISTGGVDEKLFF

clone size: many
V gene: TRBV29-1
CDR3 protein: CSVESVRANNEQFF

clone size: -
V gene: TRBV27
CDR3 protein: CASSQRQGWYEQYF

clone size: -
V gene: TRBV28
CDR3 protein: CASTSRTQPQHF

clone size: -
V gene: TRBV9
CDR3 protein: CASSARDSSYYGCTF

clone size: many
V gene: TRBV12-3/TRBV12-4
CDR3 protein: CASSFAGGEQYF

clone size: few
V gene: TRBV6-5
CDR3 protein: CASKALSGTSPYEQYF

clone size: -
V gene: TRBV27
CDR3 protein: CASSGPGLFTDTQYF

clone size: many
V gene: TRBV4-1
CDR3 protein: CASSQVQGRRSEQFF

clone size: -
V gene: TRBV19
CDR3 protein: CASSILNTHSNQPQHF

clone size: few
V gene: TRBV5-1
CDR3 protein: CASMWTSGSSYEQYF

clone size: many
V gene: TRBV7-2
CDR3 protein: CASSLVGGGAQPYEQYF

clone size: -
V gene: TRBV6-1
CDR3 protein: CASSEVRRETQYF

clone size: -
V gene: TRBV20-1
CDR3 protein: CSAASGLSNQPQHF

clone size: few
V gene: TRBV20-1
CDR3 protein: CSARDRGPITITDTQYF

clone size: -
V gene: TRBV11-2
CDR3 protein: CASSANGGAETQYF

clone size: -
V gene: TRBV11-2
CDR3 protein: CASSSTPAAGELFF

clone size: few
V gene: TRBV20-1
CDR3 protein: CSAKGLARVYEQYF

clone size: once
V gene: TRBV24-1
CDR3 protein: CATSDPSGDFNEQFF

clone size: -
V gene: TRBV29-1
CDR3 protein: CSVGGQGVSYEQYF

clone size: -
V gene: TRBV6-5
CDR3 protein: CASSLRGRAAFF

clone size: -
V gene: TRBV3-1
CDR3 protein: CASSQQTPEQFF

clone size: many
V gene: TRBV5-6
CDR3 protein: CASSSAGGTYNEQFF

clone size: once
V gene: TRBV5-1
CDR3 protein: CASSRDSQTGELFF

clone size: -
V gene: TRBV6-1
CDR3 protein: CASKQGRSFGETQYF

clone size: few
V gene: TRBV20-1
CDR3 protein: CSASGTSGPLSSYEQYF

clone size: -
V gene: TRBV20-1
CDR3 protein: CSARSTSGSYNEQFF

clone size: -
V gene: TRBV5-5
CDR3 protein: CASSSTWTGSTDTQYF

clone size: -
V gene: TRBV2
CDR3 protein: CASLTDGLRREQYF